Listed here are 2 T cell receptor beta chains from one sample, sequenced in a study of T cell responses to AZD1222 COVID-19 vaccine. TCRdb keeps only in-frame clones here, not all; method: immunoSEQ multiplex PCR. Here the sample spans around 160,000 clones, about 87% being singletons. The material sequenced was peripheral blood, taken on day 0 of AZD1222 vaccination. The source is an adult in good health.

This clone was seen a handful of times. V gene TRBV18 combines with J gene TRBJ1-3, with D uncertain. This CDR3 contains 15 residues. The germline V gene encodes CDR1 KGHSH and CDR2 LQKENI. Trimming took 3 bases from V and 0 from J, leaving 9 bases between them. The CDR3, as DNA: TGTGCCAGCTCACCCATGGCGGACTCTGGAAACACCATATATTTT. Translation: CASSPMADSGNTIYF.

J is TRBJ1-4 and V is TRBV19, with D uncertain. Germline V gene lookup returns CDR1 LNHDA and CDR2 SQIVND (reference sequence). V was shortened by 7 bases and J by 5 bases, with 14 bases between the two germline ends. This CDR3 has 14 residues. For the CDR3, the DNA is TGTGCCAGTAAGGATACCGGATGGAATGAAAAACTGTTTTTT. This gives the protein CASKDTGWNEKLFF. Combining the CDR3 with reference TRBV19 and TRBJ1-4 gives the whole variable domain DGGITQSPKYLFRKEGQNVTLSCEQNLNHDAMYWYRQDPGQGLRLIYYSQIVNDFQKGDIAEGYSVSREKKESFPLTVTSAQKNPTAFYLCASKDTGWNEKLFFGSGTQLSVL.